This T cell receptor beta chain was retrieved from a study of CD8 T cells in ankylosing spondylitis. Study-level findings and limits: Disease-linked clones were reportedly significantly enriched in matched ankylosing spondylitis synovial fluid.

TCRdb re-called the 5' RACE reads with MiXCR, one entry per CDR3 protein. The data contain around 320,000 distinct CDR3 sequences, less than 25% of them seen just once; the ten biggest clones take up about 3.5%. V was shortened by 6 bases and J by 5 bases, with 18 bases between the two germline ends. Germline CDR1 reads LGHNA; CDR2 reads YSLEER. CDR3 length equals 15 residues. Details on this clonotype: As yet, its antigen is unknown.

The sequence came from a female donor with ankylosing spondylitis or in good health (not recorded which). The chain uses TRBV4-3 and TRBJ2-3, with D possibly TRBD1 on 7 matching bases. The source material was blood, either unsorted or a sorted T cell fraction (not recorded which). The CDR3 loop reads CASSRLGTAGDTQYF. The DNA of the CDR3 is TGCGCCAGCAGTCGACTTGGGACAGCGGGAGATACGCAGTATTTT.